Following are 28 T cell receptor beta chains from one sample sequenced in a study of blood T cell repertoires in COVID-19 (TCRdb year 2020). The library was generated by the immunoSEQ multiplex PCR assay. Drawn from immuneACCESS, this table holds only the in-frame rearrangements with V and J called that TCRdb kept. Clones are partly lost; checked studies trace under half to an unresolved V gene and leave the rest unexplained. The sample table contains 97,000 or so clones; only one count was recorded for more than 85% of them. Of the sample, 4.2% falls within the top ten clones. Sample: peripheral blood. These receptors all come from a man aged 18 to 29 with acute or convalescent COVID-19.

The V and J genes are TRBV2 and TRBJ1-2; D ambiguous. CDR3 length: 16 residues. The germline V and J ends were trimmed by 7 bases and 0 bases, with 18 bases remaining between them. Germline lookup yields CDR1 SNHLY and CDR2 FYNNEI. The CDR3 coding sequence is TGTGCCAGCAAGAAGCACGAGGTCGGCGCTAACTATGGCTACACCTTC. It codes for CASKKHEVGANYGYTF.

V usage is TRBV3-1 (or the pseudogene TRBV3-2) and J usage is TRBJ2-1; 12 bases fit TRBD2. V was pared by 4 bases and J by 2 bases, with 3 bases of the junction left unmatched. This CDR3 contains 16 residues. In germline, CDR1 is LGHDT, CDR2 YNNKEL (reference sequence). Written as DNA, the CDR3 is TGTGCCAGCAGCCGAAGGACTAGCGGGGCCTACAATGAGCAGTTCTTC. Residues: CASSRRTSGAYNEQFF.

The rearrangement joins TRBV7-9 to TRBJ1-1; no firm D call. This CDR3 comprises 13 residues. The V gene lost 3 bases and the J gene lost 10 bases, with 15 bases spanning the gap. Germline V lookup: CDR1 SEHNR, CDR2 FQNEAQ (reference sequence). The CDR3 loop is CASSLPWIRGAFF. CDR3 sequence (DNA): TGTGCCAGCAGCTTGCCGTGGATTCGAGGAGCTTTCTTT. The entire variable domain, with the rest obtained from reference TRBV7-9 and TRBJ1-1, is as follows: DTGVSQNPRHKITKRGQNVTFRCDPISEHNRLYWYRQTLGQGPEFLTYFQNEAQLEKSRLLSDRFSAERPKGSFSTLEIQRTEQGDSAMYLCASSLPWIRGAFFGQGTRLTVV.

This rearrangement joins TRBV25-1 to TRBJ2-7; TRBD1 matches at 9 bases. CDR1 MGHDK and CDR2 SYGVNS come from the germline V gene. The CDR3 length is 15 residues. Unmatched junction bases numbered 4, after V lost 3 bases and J lost 1 base. CDR3 DNA: TGTGCCAGCAGTGAGGGGACAGGGATTTCCTACGAGCAGTACTTC. Its translation: CASSEGTGISYEQYF.

The chain couples TRBV7-9 to TRBJ1-1; D is ambiguous. The V and J ends lost 1 base and 7 bases respectively, with 10 bases between them. CDR1 is SEHNR and CDR2 is FQNEAQ in the germline V gene (reference sequence). This CDR3 region has 13 residues. The CDR3 sequence: CASSLDPGNEAFF. CDR3 nucleotide sequence: TGTGCCAGCAGCTTAGACCCGGGAAATGAAGCTTTCTTT.

The chain has TRBV3-1 (or the pseudogene TRBV3-2) and TRBJ2-2; D not certain. Germline V gene data show CDR1 as LGHDT and CDR2 as YNNKEL (reference sequence). CDR3 length: 16 residues. V was shortened by 4 bases and J by 4 bases, with 16 bases between the two germline ends. The CDR3 DNA sequence: TGTGCCAGCAGCCTATACCCAGGATTGAGCACCGGGGAGCTGTTTTTT. This translates into CASSLYPGLSTGELFF.

The chain uses TRBV2 and TRBJ1-1; D is perhaps TRBD1 (5 bases). The CDR3 spans 13 residues. The germline V gene encodes CDR1 SNHLY and CDR2 FYNNEI. V was clipped by 3 bases and J by 7 bases, with 12 bases between them. CDR3 bases: TGTGCCAGCAGTGATGGAGGGAGGGGTGAAGCTTTCTTT. It encodes CASSDGGRGEAFF.

The rearrangement uses TRBV3-1 (or the pseudogene TRBV3-2) and TRBJ2-7, with 10 bases identical to TRBD2. The CDR3 covers 18 residues. V was pared by 4 bases and J by 3 bases, with 15 bases of the junction left unmatched. CDR1 LGHDT and CDR2 YNNKEL come from the germline V gene (reference sequence). This CDR3 is CASSPEGAGGPVLYEQYF. CDR3 coding DNA: TGTGCCAGCAGCCCCGAAGGAGCGGGGGGGCCCGTTCTCTACGAGCAGTACTTC.

This clone has more than one count but fewer than ten. This chain connects TRBV24-1 to TRBJ2-1; unclear D gene. CDR1 and CDR2 from the germline V gene are KGHDR and SFDVKD. Trimming stripped 4 bases from V and 10 bases from J, with 10 bases between. This CDR3 region has 12 residues. For the CDR3, the DNA is TGTGCCACCAGTGAGACAAACGGCGAGCAGTTCTTC. Translation gives CATSETNGEQFF.

V and J are TRBV7-9 and TRBJ2-5; 8 nucleotides line up with TRBD1. The germline V gene has CDR1 SEHNR and CDR2 FQNEAQ (reference sequence). There are 16 residues in the CDR3. With V trimmed by 5 bases and J by 5 bases, 13 bases remained unmatched. In DNA form, the CDR3 reads TGTGCCAGCAGCCCCGGACAGGGAATGTCTACGGAGACCCAGTACTTC. This sequence encodes CASSPGQGMSTETQYF.

The V gene is TRBV5-1, the J gene TRBJ2-1; no definite D call. CDR1 is SGHRS, CDR2 YFSETQ, per germline. There are 13 residues in the CDR3. V was trimmed by 1 base and J by 8 bases, leaving 10 bases between them. The CDR3 is CASSLIPRDEQFF. CDR3 DNA sequence: TGCGCCAGCAGCTTGATACCCCGCGATGAGCAGTTCTTC.

The rearrangement links TRBV19 to TRBJ1-4, with a tentative D call TRBD1 (6 bases). CDR3 length equals 15 residues. Trimming cost V 6 bases and J 7 bases, with 18 bases left between them. The germline V gene encodes CDR1 LNHDA and CDR2 SQIVND (reference sequence). The CDR3 is CASSGRTAALEKLFF. The DNA of the CDR3 is TGTGCCAGTAGCGGTCGGACAGCCGCACTTGAAAAACTGTTTTTT.

This chain uses TRBV27 with TRBJ1-5, with D perhaps matching TRBD1 (6 bases). V was trimmed by 4 bases and J by 3 bases, leaving 19 bases between them. The length of the CDR3 is 17 residues. Germline V gene sequence: CDR1 MNHEY, CDR2 SMNVEV (reference sequence). CDR3 loop: CASSSFRDKRINQPQHF. The CDR3 nucleotides are TGTGCCAGCAGTTCCTTCCGGGACAAAAGAATCAATCAGCCCCAGCATTTT.

The V gene is TRBV5-1, the J gene TRBJ2-5; D unresolved. The germline CDR1 and CDR2 sequences are SGHRS and YFSETQ. Trimming cost V 0 bases and J 3 bases, with 6 bases left between them. This CDR3 has 13 residues. CDR3 loop: CASSLGPEETQYF. The DNA of the CDR3 is TGCGCCAGCAGCTTGGGTCCGGAAGAGACCCAGTACTTC.

The chain couples TRBV24-1 to TRBJ2-2; 7 bases agree with TRBD1. Germline CDR1 and CDR2: KGHDR and SFDVKD. The CDR3 has 14 amino acids. The J segment lost 5 bases and the V segment lost 4 bases, leaving 3 bases of the junction unmatched. CDR3 in DNA: TGTGCCACCAGTGACCCCAGGGGGACCGGGGAGCTGTTTTTT. Translating gives CATSDPRGTGELFF.

The chain uses TRBV5-1 and TRBJ1-6; 8 nucleotides agree with TRBD1. Germline-derived CDR1 and CDR2 are SGHRS and YFSETQ. This CDR3 has 15 residues. V lost 0 bases to trimming and J lost 8 bases; unmatched junction nucleotides: 4. DNA for the CDR3: TGCGCCAGCAGCTTGGATGGACAGGGTTATTCACCCCTCCACTTT. It yields the protein CASSLDGQGYSPLHF.

The gene calls are TRBV19 and TRBJ1-5; the D gene is possibly TRBD1 (6 bases). The CDR3 has 14 amino acids. Looked up from germline, CDR1 is LNHDA and CDR2 is SQIVND (reference sequence). V lost 9 bases and J lost 5, with 17 bases in between. The chain's CDR3 is CASHRGGRDQPQHF. CDR3 coding DNA: TGTGCCAGCCATCGGGGGGGCAGGGATCAGCCCCAGCATTTT.

This clone was picked up one time. The chain couples TRBV27 to TRBJ1-5, with D hard to call. This CDR3 comprises 14 residues. Trimming removed 5 bases at V and 0 bases at J, with 8 bases between. CDR1 is MNHEY and CDR2 is SMNVEV in the germline V gene (reference sequence). The CDR3 sequence is CASSQDNSNQPQHF. The DNA of the CDR3 is TGTGCCAGCAGTCAGGATAATAGCAATCAGCCCCAGCATTTT.

This sequence joins TRBV29-1 and TRBJ2-1; 8 bases fit TRBD2. The length of the CDR3 is 14 residues. Germline V gene data show CDR1 as SQVTM and CDR2 as ANQGSEA. The V segment lost 4 bases and the J segment 2 bases; nucleotides outside the gene matches: 4. The CDR3 DNA follows: TGCAGCGTTGCGGGGGGGGACGCCTACAATGAGCAGTTCTTC. Encoded protein: CSVAGGDAYNEQFF.

The rearrangement joins TRBV5-1 to TRBJ1-4; tentatively, D is TRBD1 (6 bases). V was cut by 2 bases and J by 8 bases, with 13 bases left in between. Germline assignment: CDR1 SGHRS and CDR2 YFSETQ. This CDR3 spans 14 amino acids. CDR3 protein: CASSFQQGREKLFF. The DNA for the CDR3 is TGCGCCAGCAGCTTTCAACAGGGACGCGAAAAACTGTTTTTT.

The chain has TRBV19 and TRBJ2-3, with 7 positions matching TRBD1. Germline V CDR1 and CDR2: LNHDA, SQIVND (reference sequence). Losses at the gene ends were 3 bases for V and 1 base for J; bases not matched to a gene: 7. The CDR3 runs 16 residues. The CDR3 bases are TGTGCCAGTAGTATCAATACAGGACAGGGCACAGATACGCAGTATTTT. It yields the protein CASSINTGQGTDTQYF.

The chain combines TRBV21-1 with TRBJ2-2; the DNA was not compared with TRBD1, the D call given in the table. TRBV21-1 is recorded as a pseudogene. The CDR3 runs to 17 residues. CDR3 sequence: CASSKLRDRTNTGELFF. CDR3 nucleotide sequence: TGTGCCAGCAGCAAACTGAGGGACAGGACGAACACCGGGGAGCTGTTTTTT.

The chain joins TRBV14 to TRBJ1-2; a weak D match, TRBD1 (5 bases). Germline-derived CDR1 and CDR2 are SGHDN and FVKESK. This CDR3 has 13 amino acids. Trimming took 2 bases from V and 6 from J, leaving 10 bases between them. DNA for the CDR3: TGTGCCAGCAGCCAAAACAGGTTGGATGGCTACACCTTC. It translates to CASSQNRLDGYTF. Combining the CDR3 with reference TRBV14 and TRBJ1-2 gives the whole variable domain EAGVTQFPSHSVIEKGQTVTLRCDPISGHDNLYWYRRVMGKEIKFLLHFVKESKQDESGMPNNRFLAERTGGTYSTLKVQPAELEDSGVYFCASSQNRLDGYTFGSGTRLTVV.

The chain recombines TRBV20-1 with TRBJ2-3; D uncertain. The V gene lost 6 bases and the J gene lost 2 bases, with 3 bases spanning the gap. The CDR3 runs to 10 residues. CDR1 and CDR2 (germline): DFQATT, SNEGSKA (reference sequence). CDR3 nucleotide sequence: TGCAGTGCCCACACAGATACGCAGTATTTT. Translation: CSAHTDTQYF.

This chain connects TRBV27 to TRBJ2-7; 7 bases align to TRBD1. With V trimmed by 0 bases and J by 3 bases, 8 bases remained unmatched. This CDR3 has 16 amino acids. Germline CDR1 MNHEY, CDR2 SMNVEV (reference sequence). The CDR3 DNA sequence: TGTGCCAGCAGTTTATCATCCTCAGCAGGGGGCTACGAGCAGTACTTC. This gives the protein CASSLSSSAGGYEQYF.

This chain uses TRBV6-6 with TRBJ2-3; D uncertain. CDR1 is MNHNY and CDR2 is SVGAGI in the germline V gene (reference sequence). The CDR3 has 15 amino acids. Trimming shortened V by 2 bases and J by 8 bases, and 17 bases separated the two germline ends. Here the CDR3 DNA reads TGTGCCAGCAGTTACCGCGACACAAACCACGGTACGCAGTATTTT. Encoded protein: CASSYRDTNHGTQYF.

V usage is TRBV19 and J usage is TRBJ1-2, with 7 bases that match TRBD1. V was pared by 10 bases and J by 8 bases, with 13 bases of the junction left unmatched. This CDR3 comprises 13 residues. The germline gives CDR1 LNHDA, CDR2 SQIVND (reference sequence). The CDR3 nucleotides are TGTGCCACAACGAGACAGGGTATGGGAGGCTACACCTTC. Translating gives CATTRQGMGGYTF.

The CDR3 reads CASSEHGQGKYGYTF. Here the CDR3 DNA reads TGTGCCAGCAGTGAACACGGACAGGGAAAGTATGGCTACACCTTC. The chain uses TRBV6-1 and TRBJ1-2; TRBD1 matches 8 bases. Germline CDR1 reads MNHNS; CDR2 reads SASEGT. CDR3 size: 15 residues. V shed 2 bases, J shed 5 bases, and the junction held 7 bases outside the gene matches.